This paragraph covers one T cell receptor (beta chain) sequence. The data were obtained in a study of blood T cell repertoires in COVID-19. Germline V gives CDR1 SGHTA, CDR2 FQGTGA. The CDR3 loop spans 15 amino acids. V gave up 3 bases and J gave up 6 bases; unmatched junction bases: 9. Study processing details: By means of reference gene primer amplification, nucleated cell counts were estimated. Some clones are missing from TCRdb's copy, which holds only in-frame ones; the method was immunoSEQ multiplex PCR. That table is the source of V, J and clone size, and D and trimming were worked out from the DNA. This sample has about 330,000 clones, with approximately 85% found just once.

The chain has TRBV7-3 and TRBJ2-7; 9 bases match TRBD1. This TCR was sampled from a human donor in a cohort sampled during active COVID-19. The material sequenced was peripheral blood. The chain's CDR3 is CASSLSGTGPSEQYF. The CDR3 DNA is TGTGCCAGCAGCTTGTCTGGGACAGGGCCGAGCGAGCAGTACTTC.